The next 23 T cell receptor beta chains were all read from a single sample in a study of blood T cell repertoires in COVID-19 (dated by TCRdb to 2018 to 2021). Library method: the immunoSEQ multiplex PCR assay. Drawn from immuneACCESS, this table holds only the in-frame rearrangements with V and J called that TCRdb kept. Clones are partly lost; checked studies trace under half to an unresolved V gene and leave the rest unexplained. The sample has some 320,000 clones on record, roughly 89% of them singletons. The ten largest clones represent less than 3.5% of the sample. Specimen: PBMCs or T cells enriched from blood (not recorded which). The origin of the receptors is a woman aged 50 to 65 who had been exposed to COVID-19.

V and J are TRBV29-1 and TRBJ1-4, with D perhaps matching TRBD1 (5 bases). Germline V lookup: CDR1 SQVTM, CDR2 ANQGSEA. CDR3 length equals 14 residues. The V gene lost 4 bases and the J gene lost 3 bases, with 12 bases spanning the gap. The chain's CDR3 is CSVVLGGSNEKLFF. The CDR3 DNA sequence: TGCAGCGTTGTCCTGGGGGGGTCTAATGAAAAACTGTTTTTT. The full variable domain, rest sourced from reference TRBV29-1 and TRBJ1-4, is SAVISQKPSRDICQRGTSLTIQCQVDSQVTMMFWYRQQPGQSLTLIATANQGSEATYESGFVIDKFPISRPNLTFSTLTVSNMSPEDSSIYLCSVVLGGSNEKLFFGSGTQLSVL.

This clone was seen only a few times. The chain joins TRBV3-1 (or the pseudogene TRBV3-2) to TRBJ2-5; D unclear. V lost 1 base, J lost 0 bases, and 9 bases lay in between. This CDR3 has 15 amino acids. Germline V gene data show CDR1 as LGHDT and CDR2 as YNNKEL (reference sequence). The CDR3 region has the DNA TGTGCCAGCAGCCAAGCGCGGAGTAACCAAGAGACCCAGTACTTC. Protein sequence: CASSQARSNQETQYF.

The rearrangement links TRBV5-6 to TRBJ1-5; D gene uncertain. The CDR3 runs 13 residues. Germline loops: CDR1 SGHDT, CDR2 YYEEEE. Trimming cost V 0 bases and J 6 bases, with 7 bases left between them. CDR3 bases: TGTGCCAGCAGCTTGGCCGGGGTTCAGCCCCAGCATTTT. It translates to CASSLAGVQPQHF.

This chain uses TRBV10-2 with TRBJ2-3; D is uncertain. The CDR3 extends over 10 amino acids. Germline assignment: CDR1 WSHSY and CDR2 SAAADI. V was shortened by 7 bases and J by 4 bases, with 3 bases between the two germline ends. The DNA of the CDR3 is TGCGCCAGCACGGCAGATACGCAGTATTTT. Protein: CASTADTQYF.

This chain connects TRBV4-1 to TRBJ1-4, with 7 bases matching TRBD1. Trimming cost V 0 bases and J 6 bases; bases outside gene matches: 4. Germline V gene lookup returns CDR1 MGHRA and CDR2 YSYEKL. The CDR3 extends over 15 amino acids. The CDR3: CASSQDQGGDEKLFF. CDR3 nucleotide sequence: TGCGCCAGCAGCCAAGACCAGGGGGGCGATGAAAAACTGTTTTTT.

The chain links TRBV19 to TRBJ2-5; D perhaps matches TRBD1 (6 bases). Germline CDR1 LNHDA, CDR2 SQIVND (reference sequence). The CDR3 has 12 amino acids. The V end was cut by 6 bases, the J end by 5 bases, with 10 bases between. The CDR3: CASRQGLETQYF. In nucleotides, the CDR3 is TGTGCCAGTAGACAGGGATTGGAGACCCAGTACTTC.

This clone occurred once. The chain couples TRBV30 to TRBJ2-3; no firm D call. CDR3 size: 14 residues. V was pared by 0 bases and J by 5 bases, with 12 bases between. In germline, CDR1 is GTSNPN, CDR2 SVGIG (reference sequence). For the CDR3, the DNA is TGTGCCTGGAGTGTAGTCGGTCCAAAAGATACGCAGTATTTT. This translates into CAWSVVGPKDTQYF.

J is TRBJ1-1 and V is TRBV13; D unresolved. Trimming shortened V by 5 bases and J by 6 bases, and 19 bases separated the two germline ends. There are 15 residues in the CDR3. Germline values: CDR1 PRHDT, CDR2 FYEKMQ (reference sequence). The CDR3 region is CASSPGESVAPEAFF. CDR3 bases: TGTGCCAGCAGCCCCGGGGAGAGCGTGGCCCCTGAAGCTTTCTTT.

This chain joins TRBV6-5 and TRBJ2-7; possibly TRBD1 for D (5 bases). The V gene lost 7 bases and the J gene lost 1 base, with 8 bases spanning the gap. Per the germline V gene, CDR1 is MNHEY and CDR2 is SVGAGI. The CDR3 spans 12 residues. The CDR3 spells CASIGDSYEQYF. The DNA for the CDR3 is TGTGCCAGCATAGGGGATTCCTACGAGCAGTACTTC.

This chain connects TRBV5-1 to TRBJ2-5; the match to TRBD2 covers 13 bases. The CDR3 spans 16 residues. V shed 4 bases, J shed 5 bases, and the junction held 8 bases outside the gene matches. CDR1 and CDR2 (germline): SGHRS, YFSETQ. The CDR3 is CASSPGTSGAYETQYF. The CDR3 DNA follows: TGCGCCAGCAGCCCCGGGACTAGCGGGGCGTATGAGACCCAGTACTTC. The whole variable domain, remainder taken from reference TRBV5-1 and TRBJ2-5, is KAGVTQTPRYLIKTRGQQVTLSCSPISGHRSVSWYQQTPGQGLQFLFEYFSETQRNKGNFPGRFSGRQFSNSRSEMNVSTLELGDSALYLCASSPGTSGAYETQYFGPGTRLLVL.

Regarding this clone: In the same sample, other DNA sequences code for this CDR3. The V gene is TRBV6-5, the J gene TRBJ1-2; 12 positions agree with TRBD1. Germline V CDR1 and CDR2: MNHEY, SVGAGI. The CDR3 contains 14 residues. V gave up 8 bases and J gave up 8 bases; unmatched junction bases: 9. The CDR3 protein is CASSPGQGARGYTF. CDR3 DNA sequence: TGTGCCAGCTCGCCGGGACAGGGGGCGCGAGGCTACACCTTC.

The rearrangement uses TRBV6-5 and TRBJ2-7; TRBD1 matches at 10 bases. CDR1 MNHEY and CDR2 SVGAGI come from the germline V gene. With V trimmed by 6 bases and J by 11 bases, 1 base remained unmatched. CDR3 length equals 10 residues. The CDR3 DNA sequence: TGTGCCAGCAGGGGGACAGGGGAGTACTTC. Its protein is CASRGTGEYF.

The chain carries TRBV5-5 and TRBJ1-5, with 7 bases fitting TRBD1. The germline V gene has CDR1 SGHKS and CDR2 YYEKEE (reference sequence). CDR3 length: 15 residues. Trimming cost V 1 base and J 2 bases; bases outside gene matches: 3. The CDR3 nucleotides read TGTGCCAGCAGCTTGACAGGGGCCGGCAATCAGCCCCAGCATTTT. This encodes CASSLTGAGNQPQHF. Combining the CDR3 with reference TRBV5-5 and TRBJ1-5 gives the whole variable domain DAGVTQSPTHLIKTRGQQVTLRCSPISGHKSVSWYQQVLGQGPQFIFQYYEKEERGRGNFPDRFSARQFPNYSSELNVNALLLGDSALYLCASSLTGAGNQPQHFGDGTRLSIL.

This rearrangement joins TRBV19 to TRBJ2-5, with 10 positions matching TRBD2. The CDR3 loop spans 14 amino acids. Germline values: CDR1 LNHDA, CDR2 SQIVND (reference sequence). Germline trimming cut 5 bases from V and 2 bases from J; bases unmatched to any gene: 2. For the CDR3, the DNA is TGTGCCAGTAGTTCGACTAGCGGGCAAGAGACCCAGTACTTC. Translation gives CASSSTSGQETQYF.

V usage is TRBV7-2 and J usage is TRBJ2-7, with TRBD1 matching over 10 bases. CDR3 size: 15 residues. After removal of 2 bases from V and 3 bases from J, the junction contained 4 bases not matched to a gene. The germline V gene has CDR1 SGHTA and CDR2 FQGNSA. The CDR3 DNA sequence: TGTGCCAGCAGCTTACCGGGACAGGGGAACTACGAGCAGTACTTC. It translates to CASSLPGQGNYEQYF.

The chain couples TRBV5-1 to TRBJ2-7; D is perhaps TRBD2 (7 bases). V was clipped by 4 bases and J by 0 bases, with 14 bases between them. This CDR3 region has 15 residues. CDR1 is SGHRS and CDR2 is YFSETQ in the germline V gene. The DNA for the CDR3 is TGCGCCAGCAGCCCCAGGGAGGGGGGCTCCTACGAGCAGTACTTC. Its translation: CASSPREGGSYEQYF. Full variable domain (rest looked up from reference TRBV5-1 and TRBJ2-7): KAGVTQTPRYLIKTRGQQVTLSCSPISGHRSVSWYQQTPGQGLQFLFEYFSETQRNKGNFPGRFSGRQFSNSRSEMNVSTLELGDSALYLCASSPREGGSYEQYFGPGTRLTVT.

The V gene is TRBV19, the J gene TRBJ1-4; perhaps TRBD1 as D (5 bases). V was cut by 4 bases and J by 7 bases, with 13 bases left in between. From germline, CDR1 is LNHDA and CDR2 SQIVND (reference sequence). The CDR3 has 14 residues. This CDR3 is CASSTTGLTEKLFF. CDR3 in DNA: TGTGCCAGTAGTACAACGGGACTCACTGAAAAACTGTTTTTT.

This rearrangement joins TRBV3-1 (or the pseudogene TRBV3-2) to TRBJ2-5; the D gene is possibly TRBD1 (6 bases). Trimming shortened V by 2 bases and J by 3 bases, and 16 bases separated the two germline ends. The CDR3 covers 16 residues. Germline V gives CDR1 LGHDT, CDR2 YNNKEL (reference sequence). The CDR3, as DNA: TGTGCCAGCAGCCAACGAGACCAGGGGCCAAAAGAGACCCAGTACTTC. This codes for CASSQRDQGPKETQYF.

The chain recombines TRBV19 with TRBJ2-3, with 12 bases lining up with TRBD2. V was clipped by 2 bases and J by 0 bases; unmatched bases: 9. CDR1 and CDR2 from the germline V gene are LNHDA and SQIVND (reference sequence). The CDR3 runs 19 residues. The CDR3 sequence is CASSIFGLAGIASTDTQYF. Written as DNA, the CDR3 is TGTGCCAGTAGTATATTTGGACTAGCGGGGATCGCCAGCACAGATACGCAGTATTTT.

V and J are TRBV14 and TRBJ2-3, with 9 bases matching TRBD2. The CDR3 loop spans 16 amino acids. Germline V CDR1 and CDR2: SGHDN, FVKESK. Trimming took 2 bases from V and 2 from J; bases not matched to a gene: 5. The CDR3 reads CASSQMRGGLTDTQYF. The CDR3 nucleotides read TGTGCCAGCAGCCAAATGCGGGGGGGCCTCACAGATACGCAGTATTTT.

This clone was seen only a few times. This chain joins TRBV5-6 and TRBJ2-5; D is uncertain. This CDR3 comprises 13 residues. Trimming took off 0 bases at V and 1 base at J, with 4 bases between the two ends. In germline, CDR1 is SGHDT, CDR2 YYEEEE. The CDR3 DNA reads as TGTGCCAGCAGCTTGGACAGCCAAGAGACCCAGTACTTC. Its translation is CASSLDSQETQYF.

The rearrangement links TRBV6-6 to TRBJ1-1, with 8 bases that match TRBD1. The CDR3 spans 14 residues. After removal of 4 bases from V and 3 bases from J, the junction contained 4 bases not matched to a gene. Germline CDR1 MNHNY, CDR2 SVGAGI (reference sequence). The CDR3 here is CASSLGQAYTEAFF. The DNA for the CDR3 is TGTGCCAGCAGTTTGGGACAGGCTTACACTGAAGCTTTCTTT.

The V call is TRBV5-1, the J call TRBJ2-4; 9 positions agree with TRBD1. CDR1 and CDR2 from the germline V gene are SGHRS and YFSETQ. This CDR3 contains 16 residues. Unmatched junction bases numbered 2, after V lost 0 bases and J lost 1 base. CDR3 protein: CASSLGTGVAKNIQYF. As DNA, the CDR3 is TGCGCCAGCAGCTTGGGGACAGGGGTTGCCAAAAACATTCAGTACTTC. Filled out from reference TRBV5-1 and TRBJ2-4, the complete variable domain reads KAGVTQTPRYLIKTRGQQVTLSCSPISGHRSVSWYQQTPGQGLQFLFEYFSETQRNKGNFPGRFSGRQFSNSRSEMNVSTLELGDSALYLCASSLGTGVAKNIQYFGAGTRLSVL.